A single sample gave rise to the 26 T cell receptor beta chains below, sequenced in a study of blood T cell repertoires in COVID-19. The table came from immunoSEQ multiplex PCR; TCRdb's copy has only in-frame clones and leaves some out. The sample shows 150,000 to 200,000 clones, roughly four fifths of them seen only once. The sample consisted of PBMCs or T cells enriched from blood (not recorded which). These receptors were taken from a man aged 35-49 years who had recovered from COVID-19.

The rearrangement joins TRBV6-1 to TRBJ1-5, with D possibly matching TRBD1 (6 bases). Deletions cut 2 bases from V and 3 bases from J, with 11 bases between. Per germline, CDR1 MNHNS and CDR2 SASEGT. The CDR3 sequence is 15 residues long. Here the CDR3 DNA reads TGTGCCAGCAGTGAATTTGGACAGCCCAATCAGCCCCAGCATTTT. It codes for CASSEFGQPNQPQHF.

The V call is TRBV29-1, the J call TRBJ1-2; TRBD1 agrees at 10 bases. V gave up 7 bases and J gave up 8 bases; unmatched junction bases: 10. Germline assignment: CDR1 SQVTM and CDR2 ANQGSEA. The CDR3 is 13 residues long. The CDR3 DNA follows: TGCAGCGGTCTGGGACAGGGGATATGGGGCTACACCTTC. This encodes CSGLGQGIWGYTF.

The chain combines TRBV7-2 with TRBJ2-1, with TRBD1 matching 7 bases. V was pared by 7 bases and J by 0 bases, with 9 bases of the junction left unmatched. CDR1 and CDR2 from the germline V gene are SGHTA and FQGNSA. The CDR3 runs to 16 residues. DNA of the CDR3: TGTGCCAGCACCAAAACAGGGGCCTTCTCCTACAATGAGCAGTTCTTC. Its protein is CASTKTGAFSYNEQFF.

This clone was recorded a few times. V and J are TRBV18 and TRBJ2-7, with 9 bases lining up with TRBD1. Germline V gene sequence: CDR1 KGHSH, CDR2 LQKENI. The trim removed 3 bases at V and 5 bases at J, leaving 2 bases unmatched. The CDR3 loop spans 13 amino acids. The CDR3 loop reads CASSPGQGHEQYF. The CDR3 DNA is TGTGCCAGCTCACCGGGACAGGGTCACGAGCAGTACTTC. Using reference TRBV18 and TRBJ2-7 for the parts outside the CDR3, the full variable domain is NAGVMQNPRHLVRRRGQEARLRCSPMKGHSHVYWYRQLPEEGLKFMVYLQKENIIDESGMPKERFSAEFPKEGPSILRIQQVVRGDSAAYFCASSPGQGHEQYFGPGTRLTVT.

The chain uses TRBV15 and TRBJ1-6, with 7 bases aligning to TRBD1. CDR1 and CDR2 from the germline V gene are LNHNV and YYDKDF (reference sequence). This CDR3 has 14 amino acids. V dropped 6 bases and J dropped 7; count of bases not matched to a gene: 6. CDR3 coding DNA: TGTGCCACCAGGGGGACAGCCATCAATTCACCCCTCCACTTT. It translates to CATRGTAINSPLHF.

As to this clone: The junction differs from germline at one of its ends, possibly a read error. This chain uses TRBV3-1 (or the pseudogene TRBV3-2) with TRBJ2-5, with 7 bases aligning to TRBD2. The germline V gene encodes CDR1 LGHDT and CDR2 YNNKEL (reference sequence). This CDR3 is built from 15 residues. The CDR3 DNA reads TGTGCCAGCAGCCAAGAAGCGACTAGCTTCGAGACCCGGTACTTC. The encoded protein is CASSQEATSFETRYF.

This chain connects TRBV23-1 to TRBJ2-7; the D gene is possibly TRBD2 (6 bases). TRBV23-1 counts as an open reading frame of uncertain function. V was trimmed by 0 bases and J by 2 bases, leaving 17 bases between them. CDR3 size: 17 residues. The CDR3 DNA reads TGCGCCAGCAGTCAATCGAAAGCGCCAGGGAGGACCTACGAGCAGTACGTC. Translating gives CASSQSKAPGRTYEQYV.

This sequence joins TRBV29-1 and TRBJ2-1; 8 bases are shared with TRBD1. The CDR3 extends over 17 amino acids. Germline V gene lookup returns CDR1 SQVTM and CDR2 ANQGSEA. Trimming at V came to 1 base and at J to 3 bases, leaving 11 bases not matched to a gene. CDR3 in amino acids: CSVEGGEDRVGYNEQFF. DNA for the CDR3: TGCAGCGTTGAAGGGGGGGAGGACAGGGTGGGCTACAATGAGCAGTTCTTC.

This clone was counted only a few times. The chain recombines TRBV2 with TRBJ1-2, with D possibly TRBD1 on 5 matching bases. Germline CDR1 reads SNHLY; CDR2 reads FYNNEI. The length of the CDR3 is 14 residues. V lost 4 bases to trimming and J lost 4 bases, with 13 bases between them. CDR3 bases: TGTGCCAGCAGTGCCGACAGCGAGGTCTATGGCTACACCTTC. Protein: CASSADSEVYGYTF.

As concerns this clone: In this CDR3 the conserved last residue, phenylalanine or tryptophan, is missing, so a read error is likely. It is unclear where the CDR3 begins or ends on the DNA, so no DNA is shown, and the CDR3 is as TCRdb lists it. The chain couples TRBV11-2 to TRBJ1-6. The CDR3 is made up of 12 amino acids, end residues included. CDR1 and CDR2 (germline): SGHAT, FQNNGV. CDR3 amino acids: CASSLDDGRRVL.

This rearrangement joins TRBV18 to TRBJ2-7, with TRBD2 matching 8 bases. V gave up 3 bases and J gave up 0 bases; unmatched junction bases: 7. Germline CDR1 KGHSH, CDR2 LQKENI. This CDR3 is 16 amino acids long. CDR3 nucleotides: TGTGCCAGCTCACCGTACCTGCTAGCGGGCTCCTACGAGCAGTACTTC. Protein: CASSPYLLAGSYEQYF.

V is TRBV3-1 (or the pseudogene TRBV3-2) and J is TRBJ2-1, with D tentatively TRBD1 (6 bases). The CDR3 contains 15 residues. CDR1 is LGHDT, CDR2 YNNKEL, per germline (reference sequence). The V end was cut by 6 bases, the J end by 6 bases, with 18 bases between. As DNA, the CDR3 is TGTGCCAGCAGACAGTACAGGGCCGGGTTCAATGAGCAGTTCTTC. It translates to CASRQYRAGFNEQFF.

This clone was counted between two and nine times. The V and J genes are TRBV3-1 (or the pseudogene TRBV3-2) and TRBJ2-3; D is possibly TRBD2 (6 bases). V was trimmed by 1 base and J by 1 base, leaving 12 bases between them. This CDR3 is built from 16 residues. Per the germline V gene, CDR1 is LGHDT and CDR2 is YNNKEL (reference sequence). The CDR3 DNA reads TGTGCCAGCAGCCAAGGGTCGGGAGCTGGCACAGATACGCAGTATTTT. This gives the protein CASSQGSGAGTDTQYF.

V and J are TRBV6-1 and TRBJ2-7; D might be TRBD1 (6 bases). Germline V gene sequence: CDR1 MNHNS, CDR2 SASEGT. The CDR3 extends over 14 amino acids. Trimming removed 3 bases from V and 6 bases from J, with 15 bases in between. CDR3 region: CASSDLTRTVEQYF. For the CDR3, the DNA is TGTGCCAGCAGTGACCTAACACGGACAGTCGAGCAGTACTTC.

This chain connects TRBV6-5 to TRBJ1-1; 12 bases are a match to TRBD1. The J segment lost 4 bases and the V segment lost 1 base, leaving 4 bases of the junction unmatched. Germline V gene sequence: CDR1 MNHEY, CDR2 SVGAGI. The CDR3 consists of 16 residues. The chain's CDR3 is CASSYWDRGRGTEAFF. The DNA for the CDR3 is TGTGCCAGCAGTTACTGGGACAGGGGGCGAGGCACTGAAGCTTTCTTT.

CDR3 sequence reads: CATQKPGSYEQYF. In DNA form, the CDR3 reads TGTGCCACCCAGAAGCCTGGGAGCTACGAGCAGTACTTC. The chain combines TRBV24-1 with TRBJ2-7; TRBD2 might be the D (5 bases). This CDR3 has 13 amino acids. V shed 9 bases and J shed 3 bases, with 14 bases lying between them. The germline V gene has CDR1 KGHDR and CDR2 SFDVKD.

The chain has TRBV5-6 and TRBJ1-5, with D uncertain. V shed 3 bases and J shed 5 bases, with 3 bases lying between them. This CDR3 region has 11 residues. CDR1 and CDR2 (germline): SGHDT, YYEEEE. In DNA form, the CDR3 reads TGTGCCAGCAGCTCTGATCAGCCCCAGCATTTT. It specifies CASSSDQPQHF. The full variable domain, its missing parts supplied by reference TRBV5-6 and TRBJ1-5, is DAGVTQSPTHLIKTRGQQVTLRCSPKSGHDTVSWYQQALGQGPQFIFQYYEEEERQRGNFPDRFSGHQFPNYSSELNVNALLLGDSALYLCASSSDQPQHFGDGTRLSIL.

V gene TRBV7-2 combines with J gene TRBJ1-4; D ambiguous. CDR1 SGHTA and CDR2 FQGNSA come from the germline V gene. Trimming cost V 5 bases and J 8 bases, with 9 bases left between them. The CDR3 runs 12 residues. Here the CDR3 reads CASSLEREKLFF. The CDR3 DNA reads TGTGCCAGCAGCCTTGAGAGGGAAAAACTGTTTTTT.

The V gene is TRBV9, the J gene TRBJ2-5; tentative D call: TRBD2 (6 bases). Trimming took 0 bases from V and 4 from J, leaving 13 bases between them. This CDR3 comprises 15 residues. CDR1 is SGDLS, CDR2 YYNGEE, per germline. This chain's CDR3 is CASSVGTGGSETQYF. CDR3 DNA: TGTGCCAGCAGCGTAGGTACCGGAGGGTCAGAGACCCAGTACTTC.

The rearrangement links TRBV9 to TRBJ2-3, with a weak D call TRBD2 (6 bases). Trimming removed 5 bases at V and 6 bases at J, with 19 bases between. Germline V gene data show CDR1 as SGDLS and CDR2 as YYNGEE. The CDR3 consists of 15 residues. The CDR3 reads CASSPRLVNYDTQYF. For the CDR3, the DNA is TGTGCCAGCAGTCCTCGACTAGTGAACTACGATACGCAGTATTTT. Drawing the rest from reference TRBV9 and TRBJ2-3, the complete variable domain is DSGVTQTPKHLITATGQRVTLRCSPRSGDLSVYWYQQSLDQGLQFLIQYYNGEERAKGNILERFSAQQFPDLHSELNLSSLELGDSALYFCASSPRLVNYDTQYFGPGTRLTVL.

The rearrangement joins TRBV27 to TRBJ2-2, with 7 bases lining up with TRBD1. V lost 10 bases to trimming and J lost 4 bases; unmatched junction nucleotides: 6. Per germline, CDR1 MNHEY and CDR2 SMNVEV (reference sequence). The CDR3 is 13 amino acids. CDR3 sequence reads: CATKNRGTGELFF. In DNA form, the CDR3 reads TGTGCCACCAAAAACAGGGGCACCGGGGAGCTGTTTTTT.

The rearrangement links TRBV5-4 to TRBJ2-3; TRBD2 matches at 9 bases. V gave up 5 bases and J gave up 0 bases; unmatched junction bases: 7. Germline loops: CDR1 SGHNT, CDR2 YYREEE (reference sequence). The CDR3 runs to 16 residues. The CDR3 nucleotides are TGTGCCAGCAGTCAAAGACTAGCGGCTAGCACAGATACGCAGTATTTT. As protein: CASSQRLAASTDTQYF.

V gene TRBV28 combines with J gene TRBJ2-6; D remains unclear. CDR1 is MDHEN and CDR2 is SYDVKM in the germline V gene. V lost 1 base to trimming and J lost 0 bases, with 13 bases between them. The CDR3 consists of 18 residues. CDR3 region: CASSLYADSYSGANVLTF. The CDR3 DNA reads TGTGCCAGCAGTTTATACGCGGATTCATACTCTGGGGCCAACGTCCTGACTTTC. Full variable domain (outside the CDR3, taken from reference TRBV28 and TRBJ2-6): DVKVTQSSRYLVKRTGEKVFLECVQDMDHENMFWYRQDPGLGLRLIYFSYDVKMKEKGDIPEGYSVSREKKERFSLILESASTNQTSMYLCASSLYADSYSGANVLTFGAGSRLTVL.

The rearrangement joins TRBV14 to TRBJ1-1; D is uncertain. The CDR3 consists of 15 residues. V was shortened by 1 base and J by 0 bases, with 9 bases between the two germline ends. Germline V CDR1 and CDR2: SGHDN, FVKESK. The CDR3 spells CASSQVADMNTEAFF. CDR3 bases: TGTGCCAGCAGCCAAGTGGCCGACATGAACACTGAAGCTTTCTTT. Combining the CDR3 with reference TRBV14 and TRBJ1-1 gives the whole variable domain EAGVTQFPSHSVIEKGQTVTLRCDPISGHDNLYWYRRVMGKEIKFLLHFVKESKQDESGMPNNRFLAERTGGTYSTLKVQPAELEDSGVYFCASSQVADMNTEAFFGQGTRLTVV.

The rearrangement uses TRBV7-9 and TRBJ2-1; 12 nucleotides match TRBD2. CDR1 and CDR2 from the germline V gene are SEHNR and FQNEAQ (reference sequence). This CDR3 is 14 amino acids long. Trimming cost V 7 bases and J 9 bases; bases outside gene matches: 7. CDR3 sequence reads: CASMTSGSVSEQFF. DNA of the CDR3: TGTGCCAGCATGACTAGCGGGAGCGTTAGTGAGCAGTTCTTC.

The chain uses TRBV5-1 and TRBJ2-7; TRBD2 matches 12 bases. The CDR3 contains 17 residues. V shed 4 bases and J 3 bases; nucleotides not matched to a gene: 11. CDR1 SGHRS and CDR2 YFSETQ come from the germline V gene. The CDR3 sequence: CASSTQLAGGRGYEQYF. In DNA form, the CDR3 reads TGCGCCAGCAGCACCCAACTAGCGGGAGGCCGGGGCTACGAGCAGTACTTC.